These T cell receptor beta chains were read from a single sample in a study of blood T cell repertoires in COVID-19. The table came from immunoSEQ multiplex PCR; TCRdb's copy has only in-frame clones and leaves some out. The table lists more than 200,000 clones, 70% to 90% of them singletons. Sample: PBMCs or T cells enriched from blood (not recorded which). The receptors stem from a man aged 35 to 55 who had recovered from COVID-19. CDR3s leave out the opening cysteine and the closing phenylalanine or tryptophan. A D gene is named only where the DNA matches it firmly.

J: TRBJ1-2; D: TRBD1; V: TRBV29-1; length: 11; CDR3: SAGTAINYGYT
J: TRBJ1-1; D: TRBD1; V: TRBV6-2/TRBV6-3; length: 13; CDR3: ASSYEGQGRSEAF
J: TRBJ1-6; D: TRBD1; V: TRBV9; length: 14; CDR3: ASSVEDRATNSPLH
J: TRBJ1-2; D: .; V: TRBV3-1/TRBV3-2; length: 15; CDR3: ASRNGMSGQYDHGYT
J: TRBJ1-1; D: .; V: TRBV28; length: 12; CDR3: ASRPGQPNTEAF
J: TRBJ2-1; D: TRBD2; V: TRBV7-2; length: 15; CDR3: ASSSTFLAGAYNEQF
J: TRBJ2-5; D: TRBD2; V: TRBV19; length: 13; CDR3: ASKSGLAGEETQY
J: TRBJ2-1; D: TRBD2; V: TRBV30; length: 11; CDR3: AWTAGVGNEQF
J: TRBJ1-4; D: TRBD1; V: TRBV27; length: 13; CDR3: ASSLGDRSREKLF
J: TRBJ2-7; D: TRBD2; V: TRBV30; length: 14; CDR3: AWSVGGSAGSYEQY
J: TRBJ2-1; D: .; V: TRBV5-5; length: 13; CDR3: ASSLGSQAYNEQF
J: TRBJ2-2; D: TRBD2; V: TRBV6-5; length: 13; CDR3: AIHRGQGGTGELF
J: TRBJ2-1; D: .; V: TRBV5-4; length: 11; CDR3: ASSLAQGYEQF
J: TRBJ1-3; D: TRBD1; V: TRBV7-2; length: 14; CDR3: ASSWGQGASGNTIY
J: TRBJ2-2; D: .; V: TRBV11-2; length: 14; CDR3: ASSRSWGVNTGELF
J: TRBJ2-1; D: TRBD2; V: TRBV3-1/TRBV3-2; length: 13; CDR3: ASSQRAGGADEQF
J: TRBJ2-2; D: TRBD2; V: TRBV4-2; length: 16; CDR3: ASSQEGLAGANTGELF
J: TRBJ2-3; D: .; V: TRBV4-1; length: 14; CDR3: ASSQDWGRSTDTQY
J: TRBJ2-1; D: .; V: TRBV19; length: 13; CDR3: ASTPLEGGYNEQF
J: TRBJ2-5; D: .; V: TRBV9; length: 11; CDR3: ASSTGIEETQY
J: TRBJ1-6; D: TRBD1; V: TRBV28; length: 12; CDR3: ASSLGQGGSPLH
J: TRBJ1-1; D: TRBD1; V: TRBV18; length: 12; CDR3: ASSRDRDNTEAF
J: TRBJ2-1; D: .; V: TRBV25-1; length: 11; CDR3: ASSIDLSTPGV
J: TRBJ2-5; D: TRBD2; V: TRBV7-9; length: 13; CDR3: ASTRTSGGAETQY